This T cell receptor (beta chain) stems from a study of vaccination and CD4 T cells after COVID-19. Cultured CD4+ T cell DNA underwent sequencing with the Oncomine TCR Beta short-read assay. Each CDR3 protein gets one entry after TCRdb re-called the PCR reads with MiXCR. The sample has around 6,100 distinct CDR3 sequences, 40% to 55% seen once; the top ten hold 55% to 65%. Trimming stripped 6 bases from V and 4 bases from J, with 18 bases between. The CDR3 is 15 residues long. Germline CDR1 and CDR2: MDHEN and SYDVKM. Comments on this clonotype: As yet, its antigen is unknown.

The sample's treatment: approximately 10-day PBMC culture with coronavirus spike peptide pools or control peptides (ViraFEST assay). Prior to the COVID-19 pandemic (2011-2018), the unexposed donor's CD4+ T cells were collected. Expanded clonotypes were found by TCR sequencing after peptide-pool stimulation (ViraFEST). The sample taken for sequencing was CD4+ T cells from blood, cultured in vitro. The clonotype originates from a human donor in good health. The chain has TRBV28 and TRBJ1-2; D uncertain. CDR3 sequence (DNA): TGTGCCAGCAGGCCTACCCGGGCAGCCAGCTATGGCTACACCTTC. Its protein is CASRPTRAASYGYTF.